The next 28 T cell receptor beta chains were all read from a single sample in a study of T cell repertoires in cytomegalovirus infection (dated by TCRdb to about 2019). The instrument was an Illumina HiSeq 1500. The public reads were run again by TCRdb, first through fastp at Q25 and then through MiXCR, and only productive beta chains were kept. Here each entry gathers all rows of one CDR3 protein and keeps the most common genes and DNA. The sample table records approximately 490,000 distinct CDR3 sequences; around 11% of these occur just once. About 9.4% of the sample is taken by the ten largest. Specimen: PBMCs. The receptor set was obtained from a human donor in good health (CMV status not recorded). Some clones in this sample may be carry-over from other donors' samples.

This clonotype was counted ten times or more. CDR3 sequence: CASSTGGLGDSSSYNSPLHF. In nucleotides, the CDR3 is TGTGCCAGCAGTACGGGAGGACTTGGGGACTCGAGCTCCTATAATTCACCCCTCCACTTT. The rearrangement uses TRBV28 and TRBJ1-6, with D tentatively TRBD1 (5 bases). This CDR3 is 20 amino acids long. V lost 5 bases and J lost 0, with 23 bases in between. The germline V gene has CDR1 MDHEN and CDR2 SYDVKM.

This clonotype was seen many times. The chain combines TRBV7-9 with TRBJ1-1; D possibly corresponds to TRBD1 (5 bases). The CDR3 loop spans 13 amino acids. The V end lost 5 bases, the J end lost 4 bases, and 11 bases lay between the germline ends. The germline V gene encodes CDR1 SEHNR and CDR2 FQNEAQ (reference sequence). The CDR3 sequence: CASSLGAGTEAFF. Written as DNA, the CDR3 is TGTGCCAGCAGCCTCGGGGCAGGCACTGAAGCTTTCTTT. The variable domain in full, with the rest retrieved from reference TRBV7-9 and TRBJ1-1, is DTGVSQNPRHKITKRGQNVTFRCDPISEHNRLYWYRQTLGQGPEFLTYFQNEAQLEKSRLLSDRFSAERPKGSFSTLEIQRTEQGDSAMYLCASSLGAGTEAFFGQGTRLTVV.

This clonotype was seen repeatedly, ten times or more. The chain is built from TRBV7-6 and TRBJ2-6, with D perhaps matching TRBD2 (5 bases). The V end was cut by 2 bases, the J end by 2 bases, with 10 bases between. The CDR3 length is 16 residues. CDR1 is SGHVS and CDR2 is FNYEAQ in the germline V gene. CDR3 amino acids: CASSLRTYTGANVLTF. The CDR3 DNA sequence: TGTGCCAGCAGCTTACGGACTTATACTGGGGCCAACGTCCTGACTTTC.

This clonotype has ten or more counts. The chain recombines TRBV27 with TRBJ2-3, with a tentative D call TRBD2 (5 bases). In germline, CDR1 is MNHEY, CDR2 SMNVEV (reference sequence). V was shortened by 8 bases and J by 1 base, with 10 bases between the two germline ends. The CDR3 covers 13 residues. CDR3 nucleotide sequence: TGTGCCAGCGGGGAGTACGGCACAGATACGCAGTATTTT. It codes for CASGEYGTDTQYF.

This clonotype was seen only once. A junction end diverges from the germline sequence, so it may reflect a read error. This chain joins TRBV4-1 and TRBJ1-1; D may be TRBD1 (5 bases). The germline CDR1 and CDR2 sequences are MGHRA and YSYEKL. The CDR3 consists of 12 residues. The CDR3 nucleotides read TGTGCCAGCAGCCAAGGGGAGTTGGTAGCTTTCTTT. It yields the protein CASSQGELVAFF.

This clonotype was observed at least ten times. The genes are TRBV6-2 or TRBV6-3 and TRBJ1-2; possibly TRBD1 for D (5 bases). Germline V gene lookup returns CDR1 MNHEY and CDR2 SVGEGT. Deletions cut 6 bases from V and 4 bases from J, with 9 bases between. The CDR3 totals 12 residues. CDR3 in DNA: TGTGCCAGCAGGGGGACGGTCTATGGCTACACCTTC. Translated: CASRGTVYGYTF.

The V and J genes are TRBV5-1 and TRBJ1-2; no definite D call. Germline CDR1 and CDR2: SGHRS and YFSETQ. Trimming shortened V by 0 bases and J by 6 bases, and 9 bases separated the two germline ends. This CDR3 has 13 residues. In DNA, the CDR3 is TGCGCCAGCAGCTTGGAGGTCCTCCATGGCTACACCTTC. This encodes CASSLEVLHGYTF.

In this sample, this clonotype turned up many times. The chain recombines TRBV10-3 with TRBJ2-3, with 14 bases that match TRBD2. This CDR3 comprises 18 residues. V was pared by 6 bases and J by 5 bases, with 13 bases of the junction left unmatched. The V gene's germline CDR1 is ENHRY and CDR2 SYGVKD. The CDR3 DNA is TGTGCCATCAGAGAGCCGCCGGGACTAGCGGGGGAGGTAGATACGCAGTATTTT. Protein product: CAIREPPGLAGEVDTQYF.

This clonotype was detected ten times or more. CDR3 amino acids: CASSLSRGLEETQYF. CDR3 sequence (DNA): TGTGCCAGCAGCTTATCTCGGGGACTGGAGGAGACCCAGTACTTC. The rearrangement links TRBV7-2 to TRBJ2-5; tentative D call: TRBD2 (6 bases). V gave up 2 bases and J gave up 5 bases, with 15 bases separating them. CDR3 length: 15 residues. Germline V gives CDR1 SGHTA, CDR2 FQGNSA. Full variable domain (rest looked up from reference TRBV7-2 and TRBJ2-5): GAGVSQSPSNKVTEKGKDVELRCDPISGHTALYWYRQSLGQGLEFLIYFQGNSAPDKSGLPSDRFSAERTGGSVSTLTIQRTQQEDSAVYLCASSLSRGLEETQYFGPGTRLLVL.

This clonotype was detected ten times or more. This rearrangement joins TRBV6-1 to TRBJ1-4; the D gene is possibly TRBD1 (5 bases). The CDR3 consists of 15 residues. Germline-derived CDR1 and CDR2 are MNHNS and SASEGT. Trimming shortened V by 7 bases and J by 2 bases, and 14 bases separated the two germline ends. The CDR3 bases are TGTGCCAGCAAGGAGGCAGGGAGGACTAATGAAAAACTGTTTTTT. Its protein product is CASKEAGRTNEKLFF.

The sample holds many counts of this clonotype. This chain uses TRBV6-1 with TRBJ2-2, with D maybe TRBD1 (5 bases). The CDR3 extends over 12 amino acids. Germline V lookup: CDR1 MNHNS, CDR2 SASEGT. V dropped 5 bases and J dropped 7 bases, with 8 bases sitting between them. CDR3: CASSQGLGELFF. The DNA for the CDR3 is TGTGCCAGCAGTCAGGGCCTCGGGGAGCTGTTTTTT.

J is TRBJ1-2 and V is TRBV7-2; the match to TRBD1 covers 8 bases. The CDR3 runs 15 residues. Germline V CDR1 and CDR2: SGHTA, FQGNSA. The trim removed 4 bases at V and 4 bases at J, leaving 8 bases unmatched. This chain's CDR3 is CASSSSRGLGYGYTF. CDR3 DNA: TGTGCCAGCAGCTCTAGCAGGGGGCTGGGCTATGGCTACACCTTC.

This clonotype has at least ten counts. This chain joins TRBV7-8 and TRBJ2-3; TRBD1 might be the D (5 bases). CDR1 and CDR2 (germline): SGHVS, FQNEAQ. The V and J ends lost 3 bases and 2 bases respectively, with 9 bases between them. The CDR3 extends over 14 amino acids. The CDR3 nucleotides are TGTGCCAGCAGCTTCGACAGAGACACAGATACGCAGTATTTT. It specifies CASSFDRDTDTQYF.

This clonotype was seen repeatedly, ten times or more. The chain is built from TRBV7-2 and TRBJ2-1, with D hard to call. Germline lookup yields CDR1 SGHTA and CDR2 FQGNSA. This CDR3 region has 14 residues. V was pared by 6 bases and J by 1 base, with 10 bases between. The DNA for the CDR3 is TGTGCCAGCAGAAGAGGACGGTCCTACAATGAGCAGTTCTTC. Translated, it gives CASRRGRSYNEQFF.

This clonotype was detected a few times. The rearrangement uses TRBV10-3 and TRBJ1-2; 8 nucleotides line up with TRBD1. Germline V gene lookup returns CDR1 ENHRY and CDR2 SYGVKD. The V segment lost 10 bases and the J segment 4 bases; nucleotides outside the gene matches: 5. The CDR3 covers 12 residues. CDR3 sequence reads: CASQQGGYGYTF. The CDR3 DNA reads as TGTGCCAGCCAACAGGGGGGCTATGGCTACACCTTC.

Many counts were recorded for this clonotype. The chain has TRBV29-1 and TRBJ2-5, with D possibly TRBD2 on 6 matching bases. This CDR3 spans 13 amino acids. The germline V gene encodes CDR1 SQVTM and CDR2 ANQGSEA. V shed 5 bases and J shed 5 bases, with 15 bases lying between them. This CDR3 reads CSVRGGAEETQYF. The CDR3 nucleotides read TGCAGCGTTCGTGGCGGGGCGGAGGAGACCCAGTACTTC.

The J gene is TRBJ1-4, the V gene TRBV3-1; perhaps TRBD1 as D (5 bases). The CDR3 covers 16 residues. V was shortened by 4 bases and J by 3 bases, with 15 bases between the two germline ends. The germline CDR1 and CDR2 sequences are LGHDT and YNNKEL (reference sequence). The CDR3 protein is CASSRGAFGANEKLFF. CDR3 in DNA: TGTGCCAGCAGCCGAGGGGCGTTTGGGGCTAATGAAAAACTGTTTTTT.

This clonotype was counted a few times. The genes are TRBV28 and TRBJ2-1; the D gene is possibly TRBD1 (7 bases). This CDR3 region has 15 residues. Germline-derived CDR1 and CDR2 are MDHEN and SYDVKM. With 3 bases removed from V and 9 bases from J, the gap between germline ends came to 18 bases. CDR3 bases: TGTGCCAGCAGTTTGAGGTCAGGAGGGGGCGGTGAGCAGTTCTTC. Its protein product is CASSLRSGGGGEQFF.

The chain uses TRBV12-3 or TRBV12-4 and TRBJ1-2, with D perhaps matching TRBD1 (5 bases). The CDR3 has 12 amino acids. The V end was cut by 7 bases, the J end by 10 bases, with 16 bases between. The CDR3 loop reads CASTWDQSTYTF. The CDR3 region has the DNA TGTGCCAGCACCTGGGACCAATCAACCTACACCTTC.

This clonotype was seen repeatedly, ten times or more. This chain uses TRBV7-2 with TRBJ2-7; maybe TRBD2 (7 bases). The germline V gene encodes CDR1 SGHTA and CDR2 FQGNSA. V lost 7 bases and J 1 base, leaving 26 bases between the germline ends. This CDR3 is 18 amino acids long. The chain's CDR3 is CASIPEGGNVIGSYEQYF. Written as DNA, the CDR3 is TGTGCCAGCATCCCCGAGGGGGGGAATGTAATCGGATCCTACGAGCAGTACTTC.

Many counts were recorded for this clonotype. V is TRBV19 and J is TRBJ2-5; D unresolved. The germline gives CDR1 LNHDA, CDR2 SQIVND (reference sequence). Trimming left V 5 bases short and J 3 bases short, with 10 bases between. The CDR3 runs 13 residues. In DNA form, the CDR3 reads TGTGCCAGTAGTTCTCACGGTAAAGAGACCCAGTACTTC. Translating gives CASSSHGKETQYF. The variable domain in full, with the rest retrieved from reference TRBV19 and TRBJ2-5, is DGGITQSPKYLFRKEGQNVTLSCEQNLNHDAMYWYRQDPGQGLRLIYYSQIVNDFQKGDIAEGYSVSREKKESFPLTVTSAQKNPTAFYLCASSSHGKETQYFGPGTRLLVL.

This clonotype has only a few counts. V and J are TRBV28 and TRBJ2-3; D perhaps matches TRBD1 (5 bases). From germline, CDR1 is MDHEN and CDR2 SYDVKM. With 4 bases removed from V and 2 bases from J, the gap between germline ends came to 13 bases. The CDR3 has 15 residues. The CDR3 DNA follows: TGTGCCAGCAGTTCCCTAGGGGCGAACACAGATACGCAGTATTTT. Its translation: CASSSLGANTDTQYF.

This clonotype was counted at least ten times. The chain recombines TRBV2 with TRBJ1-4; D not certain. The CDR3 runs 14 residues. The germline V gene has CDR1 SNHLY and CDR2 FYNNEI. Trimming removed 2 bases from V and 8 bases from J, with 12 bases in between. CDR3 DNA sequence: TGTGCCAGCAGTGAACCAGCCCGGGGAGAAAAACTGTTTTTT. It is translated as CASSEPARGEKLFF.

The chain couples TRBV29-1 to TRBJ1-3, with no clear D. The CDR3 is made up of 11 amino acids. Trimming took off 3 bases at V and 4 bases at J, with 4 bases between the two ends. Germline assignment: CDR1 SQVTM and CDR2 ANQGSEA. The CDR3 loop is CSVESGNTIYF. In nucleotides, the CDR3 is TGCAGCGTTGAGTCCGGAAACACCATATATTTT.

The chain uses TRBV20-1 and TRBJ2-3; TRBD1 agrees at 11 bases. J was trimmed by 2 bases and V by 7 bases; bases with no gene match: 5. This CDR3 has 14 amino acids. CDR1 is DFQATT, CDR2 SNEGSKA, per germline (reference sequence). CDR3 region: CSVGGQGVTDTQYF. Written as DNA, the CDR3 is TGCAGTGTTGGGGGACAGGGGGTCACAGATACGCAGTATTTT.

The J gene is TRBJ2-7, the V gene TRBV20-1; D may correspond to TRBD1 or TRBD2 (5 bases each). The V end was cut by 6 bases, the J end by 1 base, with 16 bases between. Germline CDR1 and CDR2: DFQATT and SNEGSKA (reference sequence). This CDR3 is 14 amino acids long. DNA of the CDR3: TGCAGTGCATCCTCCGGGGCCAATTCCTACGAGCAGTACTTC. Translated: CSASSGANSYEQYF.

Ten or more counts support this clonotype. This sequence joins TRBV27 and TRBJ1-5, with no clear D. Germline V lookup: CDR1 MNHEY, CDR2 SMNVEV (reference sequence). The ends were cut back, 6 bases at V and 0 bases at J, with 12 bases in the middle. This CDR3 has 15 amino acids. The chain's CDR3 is CASSLRSYSNQPQHF. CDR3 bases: TGTGCCAGCAGCTTACGGTCTTATAGCAATCAGCCCCAGCATTTT.

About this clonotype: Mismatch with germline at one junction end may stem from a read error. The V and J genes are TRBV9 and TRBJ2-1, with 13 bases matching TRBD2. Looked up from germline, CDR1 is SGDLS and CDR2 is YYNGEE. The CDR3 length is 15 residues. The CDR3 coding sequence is TGTGCCAGCAGCGGGGGACTAGCGGGAACCGATGAGCAGCTCTTC. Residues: CASSGGLAGTDEQLF. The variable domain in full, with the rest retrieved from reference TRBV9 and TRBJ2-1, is DSGVTQTPKHLITATGQRVTLRCSPRSGDLSVYWYQQSLDQGLQFLIQYYNGEERAKGNILERFSAQQFPDLHSELNLSSLELGDSALYFCASSGGLAGTDEQLFGPGTRLTVL.